Only one count was recorded for the clone carrying this T cell receptor (beta chain). V was shortened by 5 bases and J by 1 base, with 11 bases between the two germline ends. The CDR3 runs 13 residues. Germline CDR1 GTSNPN, CDR2 SVGIG (reference sequence). This specimen belongs to a study of blood T cell repertoires in COVID-19. The table came from immunoSEQ multiplex PCR; TCRdb's copy has only in-frame clones and leaves some out. Counted here are 300,000 to 350,000 clones, 90% occurring once; the ten biggest clones make up about 4%. The sample taken for sequencing was PBMCs or T cells enriched from blood (not recorded which). The sequence was obtained from a woman aged 25 to 39 who had been exposed to COVID-19. This sequence joins TRBV30 and TRBJ1-1, with D perhaps TRBD1 (6 bases). The CDR3: CAWGRGWNTEAFF. For the CDR3, the DNA is TGTGCCTGGGGCAGGGGTTGGAACACTGAAGCTTTCTTT.